This TCR beta chain was sequenced for a study of tumor T cells in aggressive B-cell lymphoma. Produced via immunoSEQ multiplex PCR; TCRdb's table is partial and in-frame only. The repertoire holds 4,500 or so clones, with more than 65% as singletons. This clone was observed a few times. The junction shows a germline mismatch at one end, possibly a read error. The CDR3 totals 16 residues. Germline CDR1 ENHRY, CDR2 SYGVKD. Sequences were obtained from tumor tissue. The sequence came from an adult with diffuse large B cell lymphoma. V and J are TRBV10-3 and TRBJ1-1, with D perhaps matching TRBD1 (6 bases). CDR3 sequence (DNA): TGTGCCATCAGTGAGGCTCCGGACAGCCTTAACACTAAAGCTTTCTTT. It codes for CAISEAPDSLNTKAFF.